This T cell receptor (beta chain) was recovered during a study of cytomegalovirus exposure and HLA in healthy donors. V lost 2 bases and J 2 bases, leaving 8 bases between the germline ends. Per germline, CDR1 SGHTA and CDR2 FQGNSA. This CDR3 comprises 14 residues. The repertoire was sequenced with immunoSEQ multiplex PCR; TCRdb's copy has only in-frame clones and lacks some. The sample records about 92,000 clones, over 85% being singletons. The clonotype originates from a woman between 25 and 40 years old in good health and CMV-seropositive. The specimen was PBMCs. The J gene is TRBJ2-3, the V gene TRBV7-2, with D hard to call. The CDR3 region is CASSLSRATDTQYF. For the CDR3, the DNA is TGTGCCAGCAGCTTATCTCGAGCCACAGATACGCAGTATTTT.